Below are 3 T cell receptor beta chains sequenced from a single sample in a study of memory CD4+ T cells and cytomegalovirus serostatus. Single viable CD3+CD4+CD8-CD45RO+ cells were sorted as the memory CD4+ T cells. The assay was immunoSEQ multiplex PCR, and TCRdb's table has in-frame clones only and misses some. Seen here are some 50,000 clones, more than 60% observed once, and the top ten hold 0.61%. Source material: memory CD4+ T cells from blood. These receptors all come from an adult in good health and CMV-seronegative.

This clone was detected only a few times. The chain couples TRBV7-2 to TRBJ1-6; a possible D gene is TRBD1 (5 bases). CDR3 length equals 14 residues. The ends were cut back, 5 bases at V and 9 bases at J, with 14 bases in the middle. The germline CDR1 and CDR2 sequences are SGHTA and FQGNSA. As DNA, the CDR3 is TGTGCCAGCAGCCCCTCGGGGGGTGGTTCACCCCTCCACTTT. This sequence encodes CASSPSGGGSPLHF.

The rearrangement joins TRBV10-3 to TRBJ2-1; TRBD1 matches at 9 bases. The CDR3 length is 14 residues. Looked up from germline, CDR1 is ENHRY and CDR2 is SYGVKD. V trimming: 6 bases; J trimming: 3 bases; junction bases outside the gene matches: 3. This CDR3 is CAIREDRGYNEQFF. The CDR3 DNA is TGTGCCATCAGAGAGGACAGGGGCTACAATGAGCAGTTCTTC.

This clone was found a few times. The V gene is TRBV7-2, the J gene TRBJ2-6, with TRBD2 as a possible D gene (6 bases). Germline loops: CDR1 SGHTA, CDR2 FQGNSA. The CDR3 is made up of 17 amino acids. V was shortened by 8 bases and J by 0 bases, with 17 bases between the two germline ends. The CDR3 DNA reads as TGTGCCAGCTCTAAAATACTTAGCGGCTCTGGGGCCAACGTCCTGACTTTC. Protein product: CASSKILSGSGANVLTF.